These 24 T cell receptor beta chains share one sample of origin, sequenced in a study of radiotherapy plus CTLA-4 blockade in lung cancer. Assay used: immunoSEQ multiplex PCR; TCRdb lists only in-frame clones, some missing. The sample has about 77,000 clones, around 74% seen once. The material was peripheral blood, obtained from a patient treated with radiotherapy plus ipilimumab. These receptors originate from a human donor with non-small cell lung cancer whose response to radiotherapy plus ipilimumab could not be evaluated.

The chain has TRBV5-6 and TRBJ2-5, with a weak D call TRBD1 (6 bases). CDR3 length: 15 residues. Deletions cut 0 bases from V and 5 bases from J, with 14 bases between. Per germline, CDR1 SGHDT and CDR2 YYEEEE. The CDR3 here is CASSLGDRQVETQYF. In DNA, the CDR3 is TGTGCCAGCAGCTTGGGGGACCGACAGGTTGAGACCCAGTACTTC.

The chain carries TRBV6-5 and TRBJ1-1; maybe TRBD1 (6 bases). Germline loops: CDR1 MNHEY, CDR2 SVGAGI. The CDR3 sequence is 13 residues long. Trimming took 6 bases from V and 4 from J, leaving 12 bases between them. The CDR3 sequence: CASRARGITEAFF. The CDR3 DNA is TGTGCCAGCAGAGCCAGGGGTATCACTGAAGCTTTCTTT.

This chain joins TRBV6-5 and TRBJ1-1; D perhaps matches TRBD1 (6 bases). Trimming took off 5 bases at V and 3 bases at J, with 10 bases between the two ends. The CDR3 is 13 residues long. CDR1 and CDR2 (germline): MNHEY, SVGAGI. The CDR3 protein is CASSGHRDTEAFF. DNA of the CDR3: TGTGCCAGCAGTGGGCACAGGGACACTGAAGCTTTCTTT.

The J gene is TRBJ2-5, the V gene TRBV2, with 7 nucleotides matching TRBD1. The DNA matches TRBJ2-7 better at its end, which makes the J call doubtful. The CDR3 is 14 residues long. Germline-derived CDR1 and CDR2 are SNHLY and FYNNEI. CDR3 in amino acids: CARSMGTASYEQYF. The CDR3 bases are TGTGCCAGGTCGATGGGGACAGCTTCCTACGAGCAGTACTTC.

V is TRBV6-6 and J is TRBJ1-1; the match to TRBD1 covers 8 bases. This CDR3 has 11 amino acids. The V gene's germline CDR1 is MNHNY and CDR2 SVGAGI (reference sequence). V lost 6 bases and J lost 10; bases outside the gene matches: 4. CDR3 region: CASRETGAAFF. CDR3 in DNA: TGTGCCAGCAGGGAGACAGGGGCAGCTTTCTTT.

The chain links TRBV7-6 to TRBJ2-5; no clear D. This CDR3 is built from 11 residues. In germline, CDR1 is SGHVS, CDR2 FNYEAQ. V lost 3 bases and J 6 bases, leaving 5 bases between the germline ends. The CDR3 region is CASSFWQTQYF. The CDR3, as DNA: TGTGCCAGCAGCTTTTGGCAGACCCAGTACTTC.

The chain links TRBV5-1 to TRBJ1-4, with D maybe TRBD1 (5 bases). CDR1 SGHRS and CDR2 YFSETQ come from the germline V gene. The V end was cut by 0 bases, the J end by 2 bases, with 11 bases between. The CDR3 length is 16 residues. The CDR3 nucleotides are TGCGCCAGCAGCTTGGCCGGGGGTTCGACTAATGAAAAACTGTTTTTT. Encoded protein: CASSLAGGSTNEKLFF.

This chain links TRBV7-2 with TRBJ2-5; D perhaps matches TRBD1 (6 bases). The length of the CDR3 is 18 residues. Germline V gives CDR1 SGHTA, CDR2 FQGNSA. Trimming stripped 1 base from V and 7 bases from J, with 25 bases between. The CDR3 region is CASSLGGKGESPFGTQYF. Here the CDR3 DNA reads TGTGCCAGCAGCTTAGGGGGGAAGGGGGAATCTCCCTTCGGGACCCAGTACTTC.

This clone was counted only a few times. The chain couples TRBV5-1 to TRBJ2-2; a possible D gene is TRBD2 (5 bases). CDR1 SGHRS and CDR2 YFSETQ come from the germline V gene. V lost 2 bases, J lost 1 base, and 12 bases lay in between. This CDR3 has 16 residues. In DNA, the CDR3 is TGCGCCAGCAGCTTAGGAGCGGCCCTGAACACCGGGGAGCTGTTTTTT. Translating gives CASSLGAALNTGELFF.

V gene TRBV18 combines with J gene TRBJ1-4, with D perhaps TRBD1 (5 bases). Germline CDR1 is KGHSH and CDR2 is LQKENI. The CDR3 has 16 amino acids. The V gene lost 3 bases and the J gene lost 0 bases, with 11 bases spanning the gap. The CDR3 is CASSPERGATNEKLFF. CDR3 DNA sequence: TGTGCCAGCTCACCCGAGCGGGGGGCAACTAATGAAAAACTGTTTTTT. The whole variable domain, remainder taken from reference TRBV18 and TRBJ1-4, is NAGVMQNPRHLVRRRGQEARLRCSPMKGHSHVYWYRQLPEEGLKFMVYLQKENIIDESGMPKERFSAEFPKEGPSILRIQQVVRGDSAAYFCASSPERGATNEKLFFGSGTQLSVL.

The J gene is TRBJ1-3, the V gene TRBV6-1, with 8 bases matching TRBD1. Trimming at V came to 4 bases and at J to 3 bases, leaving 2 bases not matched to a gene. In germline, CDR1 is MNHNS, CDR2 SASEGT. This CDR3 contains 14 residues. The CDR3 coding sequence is TGTGCCAGCAGTGCCAGGGGGCTTGGAAACACCATATATTTT. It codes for CASSARGLGNTIYF.

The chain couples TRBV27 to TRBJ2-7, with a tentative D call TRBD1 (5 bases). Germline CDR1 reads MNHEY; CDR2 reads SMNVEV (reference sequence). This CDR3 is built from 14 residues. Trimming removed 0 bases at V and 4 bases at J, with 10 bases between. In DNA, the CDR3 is TGTGCCAGCAGTTTATCAATTGGGGCTTACGAGCAGTACTTC. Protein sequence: CASSLSIGAYEQYF.

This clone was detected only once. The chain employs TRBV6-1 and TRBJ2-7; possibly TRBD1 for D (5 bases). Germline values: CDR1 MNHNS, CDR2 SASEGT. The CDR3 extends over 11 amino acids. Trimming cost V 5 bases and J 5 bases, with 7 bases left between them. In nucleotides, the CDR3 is TGTGCCAGCAGTTACAGGAACGAGCAGTACTTC. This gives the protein CASSYRNEQYF.

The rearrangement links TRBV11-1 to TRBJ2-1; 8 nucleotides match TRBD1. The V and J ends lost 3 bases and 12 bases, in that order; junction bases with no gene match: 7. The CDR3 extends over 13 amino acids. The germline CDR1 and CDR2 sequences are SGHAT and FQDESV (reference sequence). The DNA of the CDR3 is TGTGCCAGCAGCTTGGACAGGGCGATAGGGCAGTTCTTC. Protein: CASSLDRAIGQFF.

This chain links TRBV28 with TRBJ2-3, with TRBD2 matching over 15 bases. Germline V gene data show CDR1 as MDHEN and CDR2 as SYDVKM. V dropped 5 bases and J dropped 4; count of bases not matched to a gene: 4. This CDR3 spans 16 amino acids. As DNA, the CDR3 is TGTGCCAGCAGTGGACTAGCGGGGGGGCTGGCAGATACGCAGTATTTT. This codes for CASSGLAGGLADTQYF.

This CDR3 reads CASRPTQGRDEQYF. CDR3 nucleotides: TGTGCCAGCAGACCGACCCAGGGGAGAGACGAGCAGTACTTC. V and J are TRBV6-5 and TRBJ2-7; possible D gene TRBD1, 6 bases. The CDR3 has 14 amino acids. V lost 6 bases, J lost 5 bases, and 17 bases lay in between. Germline V gives CDR1 MNHEY, CDR2 SVGAGI.

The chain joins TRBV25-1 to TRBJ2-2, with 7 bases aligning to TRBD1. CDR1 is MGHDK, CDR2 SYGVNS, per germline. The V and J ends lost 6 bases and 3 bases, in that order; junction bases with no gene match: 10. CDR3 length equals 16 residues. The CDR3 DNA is TGTGCCAGCAGCGAGCCCCGACAGGGCCACACCGGGGAGCTGTTTTTT. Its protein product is CASSEPRQGHTGELFF.

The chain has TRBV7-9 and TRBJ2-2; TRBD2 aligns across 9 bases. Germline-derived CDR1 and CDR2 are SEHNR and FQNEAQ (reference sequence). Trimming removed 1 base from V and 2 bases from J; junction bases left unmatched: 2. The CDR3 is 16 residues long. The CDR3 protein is CASSLGLAGNTGELFF. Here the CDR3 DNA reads TGTGCCAGCAGCTTAGGGCTAGCGGGAAACACCGGGGAGCTGTTTTTT.

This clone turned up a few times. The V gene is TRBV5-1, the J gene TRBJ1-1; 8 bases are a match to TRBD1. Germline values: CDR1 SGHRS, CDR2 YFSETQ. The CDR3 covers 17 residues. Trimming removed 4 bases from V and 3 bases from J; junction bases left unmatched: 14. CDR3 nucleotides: TGCGCCAGCAGCGAATGGGGACAGGAGGCCGCGGACACTGAAGCTTTCTTT. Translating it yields CASSEWGQEAADTEAFF.

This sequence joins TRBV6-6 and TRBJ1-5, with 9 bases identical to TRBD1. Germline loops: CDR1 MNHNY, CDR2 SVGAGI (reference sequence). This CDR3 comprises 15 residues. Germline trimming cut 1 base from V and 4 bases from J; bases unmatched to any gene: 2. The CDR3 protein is CASSYLGQGNQPQHF. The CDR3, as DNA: TGTGCCAGCAGTTACTTAGGACAGGGGAATCAGCCCCAGCATTTT.

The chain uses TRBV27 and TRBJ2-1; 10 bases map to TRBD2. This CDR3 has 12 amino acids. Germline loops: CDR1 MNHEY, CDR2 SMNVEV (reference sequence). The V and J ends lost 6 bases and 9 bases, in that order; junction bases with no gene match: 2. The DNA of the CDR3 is TGTGCCAGCAGCCCTAGCGGGGGTGAGCAGTTCTTC. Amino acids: CASSPSGGEQFF.

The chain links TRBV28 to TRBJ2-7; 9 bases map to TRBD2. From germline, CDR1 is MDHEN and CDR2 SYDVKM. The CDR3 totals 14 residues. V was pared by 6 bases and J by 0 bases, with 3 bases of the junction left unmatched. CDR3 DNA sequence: TGTGCCAGCAGGCCAGCGGGAGGCTCCTACGAGCAGTACTTC. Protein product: CASRPAGGSYEQYF.

The CDR3 bases are TGTGCCAGCAGCGCAGGGGGTTCAGATACGCAGTATTTT. Encoded protein: CASSAGGSDTQYF. The rearrangement joins TRBV5-6 to TRBJ2-3; TRBD1 aligns across 7 bases. The CDR3 totals 13 residues. The V gene's germline CDR1 is SGHDT and CDR2 YYEEEE. Trimming took 4 bases from V and 4 from J; bases not matched to a gene: 3.

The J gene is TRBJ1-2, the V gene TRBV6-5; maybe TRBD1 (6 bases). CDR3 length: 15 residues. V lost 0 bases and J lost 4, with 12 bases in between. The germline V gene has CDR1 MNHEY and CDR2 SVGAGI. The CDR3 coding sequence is TGTGCCAGCAGTTACTCCGGTTTAGGGGGCTATGGCTACACCTTC. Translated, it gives CASSYSGLGGYGYTF.